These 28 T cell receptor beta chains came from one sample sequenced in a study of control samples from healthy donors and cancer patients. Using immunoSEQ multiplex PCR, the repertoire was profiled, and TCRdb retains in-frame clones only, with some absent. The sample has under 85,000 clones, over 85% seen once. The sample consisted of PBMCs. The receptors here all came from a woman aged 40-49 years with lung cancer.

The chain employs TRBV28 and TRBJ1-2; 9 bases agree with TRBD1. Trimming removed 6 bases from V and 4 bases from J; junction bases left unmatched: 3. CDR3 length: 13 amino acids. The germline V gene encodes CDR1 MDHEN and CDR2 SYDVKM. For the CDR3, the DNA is TGTGCCAGCAGAACAGGGGGCTTCTATGGCTACACCTTC. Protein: CASRTGGFYGYTF.

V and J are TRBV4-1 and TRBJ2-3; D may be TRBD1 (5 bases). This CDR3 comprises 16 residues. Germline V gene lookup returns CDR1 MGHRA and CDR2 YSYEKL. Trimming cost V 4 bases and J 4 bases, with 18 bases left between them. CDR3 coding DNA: TGCGCCAGCAGCCTCAGTCTACCGACAGATTCAGATACGCAGTATTTT. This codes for CASSLSLPTDSDTQYF.

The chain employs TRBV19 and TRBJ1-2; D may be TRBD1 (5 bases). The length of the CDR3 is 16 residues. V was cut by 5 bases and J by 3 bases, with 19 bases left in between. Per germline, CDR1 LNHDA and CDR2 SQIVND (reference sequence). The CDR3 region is CASSPLGAGMDYGYTF. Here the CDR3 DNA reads TGTGCCAGTAGTCCTCTAGGGGCAGGGATGGACTATGGCTACACCTTC.

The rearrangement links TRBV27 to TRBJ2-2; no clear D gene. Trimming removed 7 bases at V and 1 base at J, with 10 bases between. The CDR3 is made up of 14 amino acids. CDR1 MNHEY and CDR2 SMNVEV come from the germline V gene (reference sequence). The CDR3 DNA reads TGTGCCAGCATGCGTGCAGGGAACACCGGGGAGCTGTTTTTT. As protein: CASMRAGNTGELFF.

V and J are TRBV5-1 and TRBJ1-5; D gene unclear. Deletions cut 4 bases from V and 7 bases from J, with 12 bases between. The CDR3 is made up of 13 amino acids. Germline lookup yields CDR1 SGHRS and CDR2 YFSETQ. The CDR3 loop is CASSDTPGQPQHF. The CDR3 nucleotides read TGCGCCAGCAGCGACACCCCGGGACAGCCCCAGCATTTT.

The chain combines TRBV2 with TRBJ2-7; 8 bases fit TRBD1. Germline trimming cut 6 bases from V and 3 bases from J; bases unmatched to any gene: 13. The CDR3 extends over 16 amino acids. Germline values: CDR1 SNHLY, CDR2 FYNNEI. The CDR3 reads CASSEGQEETNYEQYF. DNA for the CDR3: TGTGCCAGCAGCGAGGGACAGGAGGAAACTAACTACGAGCAGTACTTC.

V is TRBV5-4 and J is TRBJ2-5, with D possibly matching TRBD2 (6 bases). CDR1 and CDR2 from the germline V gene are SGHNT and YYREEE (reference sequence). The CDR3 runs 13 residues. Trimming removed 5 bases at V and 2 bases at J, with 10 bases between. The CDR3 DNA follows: TGTGCCAGCAGACCGGGACTGCAAGAGACCCAGTACTTC. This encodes CASRPGLQETQYF.

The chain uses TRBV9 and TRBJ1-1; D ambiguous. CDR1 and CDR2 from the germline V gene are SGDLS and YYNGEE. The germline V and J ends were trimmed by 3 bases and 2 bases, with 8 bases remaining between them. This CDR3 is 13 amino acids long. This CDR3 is CASSGGPNTEAFF. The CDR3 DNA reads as TGTGCCAGCAGCGGAGGACCAAACACTGAAGCTTTCTTT.

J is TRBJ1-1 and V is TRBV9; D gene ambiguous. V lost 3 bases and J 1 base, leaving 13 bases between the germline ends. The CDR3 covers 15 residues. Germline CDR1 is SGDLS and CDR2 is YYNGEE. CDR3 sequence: CASSDQGGENTEAFF. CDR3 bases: TGTGCCAGCAGCGACCAAGGTGGGGAGAACACTGAAGCTTTCTTT.

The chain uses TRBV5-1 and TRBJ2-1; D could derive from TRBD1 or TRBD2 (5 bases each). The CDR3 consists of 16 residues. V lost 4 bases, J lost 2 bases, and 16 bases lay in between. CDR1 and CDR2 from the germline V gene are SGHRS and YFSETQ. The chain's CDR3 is CASSPGTISPYNEQFF. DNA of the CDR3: TGCGCCAGCAGCCCTGGGACCATTAGCCCCTACAATGAGCAGTTCTTC.

CDR3 bases: TGCGCCAGCAGCCCCAAGCCCGAGGGTACTGAAGCTTTCTTT. Amino acid sequence: CASSPKPEGTEAFF. This rearrangement joins TRBV4-1 to TRBJ1-1; D unclear. With 4 bases removed from V and 5 bases from J, the gap between germline ends came to 14 bases. The germline CDR1 and CDR2 sequences are MGHRA and YSYEKL. The CDR3 sequence is 14 residues long.

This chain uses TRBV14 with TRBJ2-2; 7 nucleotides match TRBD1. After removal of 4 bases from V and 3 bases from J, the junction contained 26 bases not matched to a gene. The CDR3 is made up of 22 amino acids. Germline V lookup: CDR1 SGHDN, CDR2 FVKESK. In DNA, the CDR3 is TGTGCCAGCAGCCGCCACCTGAAACGCTCAAACAACAGGGGATCAGACACCGGGGAGCTGTTTTTT. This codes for CASSRHLKRSNNRGSDTGELFF.

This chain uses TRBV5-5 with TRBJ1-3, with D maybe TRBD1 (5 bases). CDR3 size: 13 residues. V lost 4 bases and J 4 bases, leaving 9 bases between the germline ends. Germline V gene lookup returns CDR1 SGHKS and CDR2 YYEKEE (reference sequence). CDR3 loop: CASSTDIGNTIYF. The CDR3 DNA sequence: TGTGCCAGCAGCACGGACATAGGAAACACCATATATTTT.

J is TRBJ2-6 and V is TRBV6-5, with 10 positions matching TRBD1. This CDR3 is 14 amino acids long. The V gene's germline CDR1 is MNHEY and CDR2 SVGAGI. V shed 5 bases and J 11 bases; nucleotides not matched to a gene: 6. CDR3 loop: CASSLRDRGDVLTF. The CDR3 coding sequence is TGTGCCAGCAGTCTCCGGGACAGGGGCGACGTCCTGACTTTC.

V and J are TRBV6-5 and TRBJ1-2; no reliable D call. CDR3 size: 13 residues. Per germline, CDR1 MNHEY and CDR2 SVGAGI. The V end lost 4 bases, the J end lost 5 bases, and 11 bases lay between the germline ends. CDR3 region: CASSSSQRYGYTF. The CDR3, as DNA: TGTGCCAGCAGTTCCTCACAGCGGTATGGCTACACCTTC.

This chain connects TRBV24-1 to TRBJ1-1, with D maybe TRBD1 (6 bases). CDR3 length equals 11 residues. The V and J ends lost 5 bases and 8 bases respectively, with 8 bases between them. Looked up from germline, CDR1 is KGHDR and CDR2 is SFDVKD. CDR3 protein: CATSGGGEAFF. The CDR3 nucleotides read TGTGCCACCAGTGGTGGGGGCGAAGCTTTCTTT.

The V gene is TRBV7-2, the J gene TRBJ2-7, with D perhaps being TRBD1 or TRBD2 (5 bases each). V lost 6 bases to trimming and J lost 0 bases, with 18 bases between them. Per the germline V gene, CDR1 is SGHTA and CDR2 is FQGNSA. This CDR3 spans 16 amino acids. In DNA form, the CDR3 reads TGTGCCAGCAGACGTCCGGGTCTTGGGGGCTCCTACGAGCAGTACTTC. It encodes CASRRPGLGGSYEQYF.

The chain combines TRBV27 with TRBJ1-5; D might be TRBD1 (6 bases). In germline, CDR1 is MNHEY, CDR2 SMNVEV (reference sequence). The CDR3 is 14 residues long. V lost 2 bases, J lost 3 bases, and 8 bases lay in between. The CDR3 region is CASSLQGFNQPQHF. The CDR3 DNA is TGTGCCAGCAGTTTACAGGGGTTCAATCAGCCCCAGCATTTT.

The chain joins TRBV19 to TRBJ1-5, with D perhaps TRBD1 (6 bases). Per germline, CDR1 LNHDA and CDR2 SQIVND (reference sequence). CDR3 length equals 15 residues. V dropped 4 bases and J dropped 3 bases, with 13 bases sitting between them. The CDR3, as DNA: TGTGCCAGTAGTACGGAACGGACAGTCAATCAGCCCCAGCATTTT. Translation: CASSTERTVNQPQHF.

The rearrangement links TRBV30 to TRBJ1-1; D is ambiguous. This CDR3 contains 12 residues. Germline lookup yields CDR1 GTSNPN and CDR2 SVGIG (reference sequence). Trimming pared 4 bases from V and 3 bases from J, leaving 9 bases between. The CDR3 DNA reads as TGTGCCTGGACTGGGTCTGACACTGAAGCTTTCTTT. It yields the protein CAWTGSDTEAFF.

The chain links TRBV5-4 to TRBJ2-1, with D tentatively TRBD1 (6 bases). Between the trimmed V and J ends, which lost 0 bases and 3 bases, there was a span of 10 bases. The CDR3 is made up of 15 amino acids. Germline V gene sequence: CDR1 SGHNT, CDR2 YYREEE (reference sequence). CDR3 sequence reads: CASSLVQGSYNEQFF. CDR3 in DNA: TGTGCCAGCAGCTTGGTACAGGGCAGCTACAATGAGCAGTTCTTC.

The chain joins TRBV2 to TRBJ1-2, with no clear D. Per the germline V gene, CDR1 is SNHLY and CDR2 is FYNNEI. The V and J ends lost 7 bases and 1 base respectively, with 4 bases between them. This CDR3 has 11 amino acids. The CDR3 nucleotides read TGTGCCAGCACGGGTAACTATGGCTACACCTTC. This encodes CASTGNYGYTF.

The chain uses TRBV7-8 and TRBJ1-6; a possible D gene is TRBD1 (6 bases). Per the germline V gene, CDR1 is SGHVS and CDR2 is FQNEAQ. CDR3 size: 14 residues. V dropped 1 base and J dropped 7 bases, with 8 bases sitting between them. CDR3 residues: CASSLDGGNSPLHF. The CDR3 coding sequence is TGTGCCAGCAGCTTAGACGGGGGCAATTCACCCCTCCACTTT.

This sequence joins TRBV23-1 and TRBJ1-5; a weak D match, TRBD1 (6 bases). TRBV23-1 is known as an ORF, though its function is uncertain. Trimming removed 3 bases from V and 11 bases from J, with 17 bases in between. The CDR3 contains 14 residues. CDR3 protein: CASSHKDRPLSQHF. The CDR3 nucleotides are TGCGCCAGCAGTCACAAGGACAGACCCCTTTCCCAGCATTTT.

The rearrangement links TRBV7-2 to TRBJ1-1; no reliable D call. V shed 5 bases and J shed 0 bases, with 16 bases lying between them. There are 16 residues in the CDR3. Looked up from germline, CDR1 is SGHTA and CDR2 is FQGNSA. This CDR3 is CASSAQPRAMNTEAFF. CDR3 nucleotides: TGTGCCAGCAGCGCACAGCCCCGGGCCATGAACACTGAAGCTTTCTTT.

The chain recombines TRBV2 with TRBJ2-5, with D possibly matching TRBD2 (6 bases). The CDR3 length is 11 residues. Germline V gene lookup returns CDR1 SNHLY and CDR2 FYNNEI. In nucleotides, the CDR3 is TGTGCTAGCGGCCAAAAAGAGACCCAGTACTTC. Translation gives CASGQKETQYF. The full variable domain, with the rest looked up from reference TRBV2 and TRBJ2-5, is EPEVTQTPSHQVTQMGQEVILRCVPISNHLYFYWYRQILGQKVEFLVSFYNNEISEKSEIFDDQFSVERPDGSNFTLKIRSTKLEDSAMYFCASGQKETQYFGPGTRLLVL.

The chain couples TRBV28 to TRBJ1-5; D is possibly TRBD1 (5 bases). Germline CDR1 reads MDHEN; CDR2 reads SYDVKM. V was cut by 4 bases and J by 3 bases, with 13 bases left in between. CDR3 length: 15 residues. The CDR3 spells CASSWDGGYNQPQHF. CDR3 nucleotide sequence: TGTGCCAGCAGTTGGGACGGCGGATACAATCAGCCCCAGCATTTT.

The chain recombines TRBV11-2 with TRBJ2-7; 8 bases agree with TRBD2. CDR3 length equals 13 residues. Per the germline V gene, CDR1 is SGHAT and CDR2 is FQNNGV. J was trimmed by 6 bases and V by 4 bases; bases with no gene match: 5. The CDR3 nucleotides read TGTGCCAGCAGCTCCCCGGGGGGGACCGAGCAGTACTTC. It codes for CASSSPGGTEQYF.